This T cell receptor beta chain was captured in a study of T cell changes during pregnancy in multiple sclerosis. The assay was immunoSEQ multiplex PCR, and TCRdb's table has in-frame clones only and misses some. The table has about 97,000 clones, 90% seen once. CDR1 LNHDA and CDR2 SQIVND come from the germline V gene (reference sequence). This CDR3 contains 12 residues. V lost 2 bases and J 7 bases, leaving 8 bases between the germline ends. This chain links TRBV19 with TRBJ1-1; TRBD1 is a possible D gene (5 bases). This TCR derives from a female donor in good health, enrolled as a control in a pregnancy study. Here the sequenced sample was peripheral blood, taken in the second trimester of pregnancy. The CDR3 DNA is TGTGCCAGTAGTATAAAAGGGGTTGAAGCTTTCTTT. As protein: CASSIKGVEAFF.